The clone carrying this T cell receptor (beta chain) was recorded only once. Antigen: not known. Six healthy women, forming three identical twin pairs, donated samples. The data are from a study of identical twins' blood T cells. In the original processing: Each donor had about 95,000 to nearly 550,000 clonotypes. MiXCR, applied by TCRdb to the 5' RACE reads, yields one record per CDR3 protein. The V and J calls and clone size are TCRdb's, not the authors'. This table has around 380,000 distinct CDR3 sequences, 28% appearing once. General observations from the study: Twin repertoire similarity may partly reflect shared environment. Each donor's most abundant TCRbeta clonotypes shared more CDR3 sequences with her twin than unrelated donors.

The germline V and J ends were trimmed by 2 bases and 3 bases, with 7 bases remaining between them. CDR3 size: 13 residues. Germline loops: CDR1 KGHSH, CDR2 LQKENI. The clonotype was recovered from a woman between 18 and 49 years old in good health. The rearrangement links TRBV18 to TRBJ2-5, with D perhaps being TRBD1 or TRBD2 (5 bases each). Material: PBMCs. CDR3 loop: CASSPGTEETQYF. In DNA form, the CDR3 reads TGTGCCAGCTCACCAGGGACGGAAGAGACCCAGTACTTC.